The following is a T cell receptor (beta chain) sequence with its context. The entry originates in a study of blood T cells in healthy people across ages. Germline V gene lookup returns CDR1 SGHTS and CDR2 YDEGEE. J lost 3 bases, V lost 2 bases, and 5 bases had no gene match. The CDR3 contains 16 residues. A sample-barcoded 5' primer and a J-beta primer mix were used in a second PCR of roughly 7 to 11 cycles. TCRdb called the 5' RACE reads again in MiXCR, with one record for every CDR3 protein. The sample gives some 760,000 distinct CDR3 sequences, more than 20% of which show up once; more than 3% is in the top ten. The sample was also reused in another study, on T cells of mothers and their children. This second study says: Slightly higher, non-significant overlap characterized related mother-child pairs relative to unrelated pairs.

The rearrangement joins TRBV5-8 to TRBJ1-2; 12 nucleotides agree with TRBD1. Material: blood. The clonotype originates from a boy between 10 and 17 years old in good health. This chain's CDR3 is CASSLSGTGGHYGYTF. CDR3 sequence (DNA): TGTGCCAGCAGCTTATCGGGGACAGGGGGCCACTATGGCTACACCTTC. The full variable domain, in which reference TRBV5-8 and TRBJ1-2 provide the parts outside the CDR3, is EAGVTQSPTHLIKTRGQQATLRCSPISGHTSVYWYQQALGLGLQFLLWYDEGEERNRGNFPPRFSGRQFPNYSSELNVNALELEDSALYLCASSLSGTGGHYGYTFGSGTRLTVV.